This record looks at one TCR beta chain sequence and its context. Clones were sequenced by immunoSEQ multiplex PCR, and TCRdb holds only the in-frame ones, with some missing. This sample has around 2.5 million clones, with 93% found just once. This record belongs to a study of shared clonotypes between healthy human individuals. This CDR3 has 17 amino acids. V was shortened by 0 bases and J by 6 bases, with 20 bases between the two germline ends. Germline assignment: CDR1 ENHRY and CDR2 SYGVKD. This TCR derives from a man aged 18-30 years in good health. Some clones in this sample may be carry-over from other donors' samples. The sample taken for sequencing was naive CD4+ T cells from PBMCs. Subset defined: CD45RA+ positively selected. The gene calls are TRBV10-3 and TRBJ1-1; perhaps TRBD1 as D (5 bases). The CDR3 coding sequence is TGTGCCATCAGTGAGTCCCAGGGAAAGAGGGATCGGCCTGAAGCTTTCTTT. The encoded protein is CAISESQGKRDRPEAFF.